Presented here are 32 T cell receptor beta chains from one specimen sequenced in a study of CD8 T cells in Susac syndrome. cDNA came from roughly 0.47 to 1 ug RNA primed by random hexamers. TCRdb redid the calling of the immunoSEQ multiplex PCR reads with MiXCR, one entry per CDR3 protein. The sample yields some 400,000 distinct CDR3 sequences, 75% to 90% seen once. The sequenced sample was CD8+ T cells from PBMCs. These receptors all come from a human donor with multiple sclerosis.

A single count supports this clonotype. The chain has TRBV20-1 and TRBJ2-7, with D perhaps being TRBD1 or TRBD2 (5 bases each). The CDR3 sequence is 13 residues long. The V gene's germline CDR1 is DFQATT and CDR2 SNEGSKA (reference sequence). Trimming took off 3 bases at V and 3 bases at J, with 12 bases between the two ends. The CDR3 sequence is CSARTAEDYEQYF. The CDR3 DNA sequence: TGCAGTGCTAGGACAGCGGAGGACTACGAGCAGTACTTC.

The chain is built from TRBV4-1 and TRBJ2-1; tentative D call: TRBD2 (6 bases). The CDR3 extends over 14 amino acids. Looked up from germline, CDR1 is MGHRA and CDR2 is YSYEKL. V was trimmed by 0 bases and J by 10 bases, leaving 13 bases between them. CDR3 protein: CASSQEGTDEEQFF. In nucleotides, the CDR3 is TGCGCCAGCAGCCAAGAGGGGACTGACGAGGAGCAGTTCTTC.

This clonotype was counted a single time. The chain recombines TRBV27 with TRBJ1-4; D not certain. Germline CDR1 and CDR2: MNHEY and SMNVEV (reference sequence). The CDR3 runs 14 residues. The V gene lost 5 bases and the J gene lost 10 bases, with 17 bases spanning the gap. CDR3 sequence: CASSLGVPGGKLFF. CDR3 DNA sequence: TGTGCCAGCAGTCTCGGGGTACCCGGCGGAAAACTGTTTTTT.

The chain recombines TRBV6-6 with TRBJ2-6; D is undetermined. V lost 6 bases, J lost 4 bases, and 10 bases lay in between. This CDR3 spans 14 amino acids. The germline CDR1 and CDR2 sequences are MNHNY and SVGAGI (reference sequence). The CDR3 region is CASSPPDGANVLTF. As DNA, the CDR3 is TGTGCCAGCAGCCCTCCCGACGGGGCCAACGTCCTGACTTTC.

This clonotype was picked up one time. The V and J genes are TRBV4-1 and TRBJ1-1; no clear D. The V gene lost 2 bases and the J gene lost 1 base, with 8 bases spanning the gap. In germline, CDR1 is MGHRA, CDR2 YSYEKL. CDR3 length: 14 amino acids. The CDR3 loop reads CASSQFWRNTEAFF. The CDR3 DNA reads as TGCGCCAGCAGCCAATTTTGGAGGAACACTGAAGCTTTCTTT.

The chain has TRBV28 and TRBJ2-5, with D maybe TRBD1 (5 bases). Germline V gene sequence: CDR1 MDHEN, CDR2 SYDVKM. The CDR3 spans 13 residues. The V end lost 6 bases, the J end lost 5 bases, and 13 bases lay between the germline ends. The CDR3 reads CASSAGFGETQYF. CDR3 bases: TGTGCCAGCAGCGCAGGGTTCGGGGAGACCCAGTACTTC. The full variable domain, its missing parts supplied by reference TRBV28 and TRBJ2-5, is DVKVTQSSRYLVKRTGEKVFLECVQDMDHENMFWYRQDPGLGLRLIYFSYDVKMKEKGDIPEGYSVSREKKERFSLILESASTNQTSMYLCASSAGFGETQYFGPGTRLLVL.

This clonotype was detected only once. An end of the junction differs from the germline gene, which may be a read error. The CDR3 here is CASSLVTQYGHTF. The CDR3 nucleotides read TGTGCCAGCAGCTTAGTCACTCAATATGGCCACACCTTC. The chain joins TRBV13 to TRBJ1-2; no reliable D call. This CDR3 contains 13 residues. The germline CDR1 and CDR2 sequences are PRHDT and FYEKMQ (reference sequence).

The rearrangement links TRBV3-1 to TRBJ2-2; no clear D. The germline V gene has CDR1 LGHDT and CDR2 YNNKEL (reference sequence). This CDR3 spans 12 amino acids. Trimming shortened V by 2 bases and J by 9 bases, and 7 bases separated the two germline ends. Here the CDR3 DNA reads TGTGCCAGCAGCCAATATCGCCGGGAGCTGTTTTTT. Amino acids: CASSQYRRELFF.

Remarks on this clonotype: A read error may account for a junction end that differs from germline. The chain carries TRBV6-5 and TRBJ1-1; D not certain. Germline CDR1 MNHEY, CDR2 SVGAGI. This CDR3 has 10 amino acids. The CDR3 here is CASSGVETFF. The CDR3 nucleotides are TGTGCCAGCAGCGGGGTTGAAACTTTCTTT.

For the CDR3, the DNA is TGTGCCAGCAGCTTTGGGCGGACGGCTTACAATGAGCAGTTCTTC. It encodes CASSFGRTAYNEQFF. The chain uses TRBV13 and TRBJ2-1; D gene ambiguous. V was trimmed by 3 bases and J by 4 bases, leaving 13 bases between them. Germline CDR1 reads PRHDT; CDR2 reads FYEKMQ (reference sequence). The CDR3 consists of 15 residues.

The chain couples TRBV29-1 to TRBJ1-1; D is uncertain. Trimming left V 6 bases short and J 8 bases short, with 16 bases between. The CDR3 contains 12 residues. The germline V gene has CDR1 SQVTM and CDR2 ANQGSEA. DNA for the CDR3: TGCAGCGTCAAGACCGACCGGGAGGAAGCTTTCTTT. This translates into CSVKTDREEAFF.

The V gene is TRBV7-2, the J gene TRBJ2-7; 7 bases agree with TRBD1. J was trimmed by 6 bases and V by 4 bases; bases with no gene match: 9. This CDR3 has 14 residues. Per the germline V gene, CDR1 is SGHTA and CDR2 is FQGNSA. The CDR3 DNA sequence: TGTGCCAGCAGCTCCGGACCATACAGGGGCGAGCAGTACTTC. Translation gives CASSSGPYRGEQYF.

The chain carries TRBV25-1 and TRBJ2-1; D may be TRBD1 (5 bases). Germline values: CDR1 MGHDK, CDR2 SYGVNS. The CDR3 loop spans 14 amino acids. Trimming left V 2 bases short and J 12 bases short, with 17 bases between. The CDR3 spells CASSEGYGAYGQFF. DNA for the CDR3: TGTGCCAGCAGTGAAGGGTATGGGGCCTATGGGCAGTTCTTC.

V gene TRBV7-2 combines with J gene TRBJ1-1; 7 positions agree with TRBD1. The V gene end was trimmed by 5 bases and the J gene end by 7 bases; junction bases not matched to a gene: 4. Looked up from germline, CDR1 is SGHTA and CDR2 is FQGNSA. The CDR3 consists of 12 residues. The CDR3 nucleotides are TGTGCCAGCAGCCATGGGACAGATGAAGCTTTCTTT. It encodes CASSHGTDEAFF. The full variable domain, in which reference TRBV7-2 and TRBJ1-1 provide the parts outside the CDR3, is GAGVSQSPSNKVTEKGKDVELRCDPISGHTALYWYRQSLGQGLEFLIYFQGNSAPDKSGLPSDRFSAERTGGSVSTLTIQRTQQEDSAVYLCASSHGTDEAFFGQGTRLTVV.

This chain connects TRBV7-9 to TRBJ2-5; TRBD1 is a possible D gene (6 bases). CDR1 is SEHNR, CDR2 FQNEAQ, per germline (reference sequence). Trimming pared 4 bases from V and 1 base from J, leaving 13 bases between. The CDR3 covers 15 residues. The CDR3 DNA reads as TGTGCCAGCAGCTCCGGCACAGGGATCCAAGAGACCCAGTACTTC. Encoded protein: CASSSGTGIQETQYF.

J is TRBJ1-2 and V is TRBV6-1; no reliable D call. Germline V CDR1 and CDR2: MNHNS, SASEGT. The CDR3 runs to 15 residues. Trimming shortened V by 2 bases and J by 5 bases, and 15 bases separated the two germline ends. The CDR3 here is CASSESGPGNYGYTF. The CDR3 DNA follows: TGTGCCAGCAGTGAATCCGGACCGGGAAATTATGGCTACACCTTC.

This rearrangement joins TRBV6-6 to TRBJ2-2; no clear D gene. V was shortened by 0 bases and J by 2 bases, with 7 bases between the two germline ends. Germline-derived CDR1 and CDR2 are MNHNY and SVGAGI (reference sequence). The CDR3 is 15 residues long. The CDR3 coding sequence is TGTGCCAGCAGTTACTCGGTCTCTAACACCGGGGAGCTGTTTTTT. It translates to CASSYSVSNTGELFF.

CDR3 protein: CASSWVGDNYGYTF. The CDR3 nucleotides read TGTGCCAGCAGCTGGGTAGGGGATAACTATGGCTACACCTTC. The chain is built from TRBV5-5 and TRBJ1-2; D possibly corresponds to TRBD1 (5 bases). V dropped 3 bases and J dropped 1 base, with 10 bases sitting between them. The CDR3 extends over 14 amino acids. Germline values: CDR1 SGHKS, CDR2 YYEKEE (reference sequence).

The CDR3: CSASPGLAGGTDTQYF. CDR3 sequence (DNA): TGCAGTGCGTCGCCGGGACTAGCGGGAGGCACAGATACGCAGTATTTT. V usage is TRBV20-1 and J usage is TRBJ2-3; 14 nucleotides line up with TRBD2. Germline CDR1 DFQATT, CDR2 SNEGSKA (reference sequence). J lost 1 base, V lost 6 bases, and 6 bases had no gene match. The CDR3 consists of 16 residues.

This rearrangement joins TRBV18 to TRBJ1-2; D call uncertain. V was shortened by 3 bases and J by 1 base, with 6 bases between the two germline ends. The CDR3 runs 13 residues. The germline V gene encodes CDR1 KGHSH and CDR2 LQKENI. CDR3 DNA sequence: TGTGCCAGCTCACCTGAATTTAACTATGGCTACACCTTC. Its protein is CASSPEFNYGYTF.

This sequence joins TRBV5-1 and TRBJ2-3; D is ambiguous. Trimming left V 1 base short and J 3 bases short, with 9 bases between. Germline-derived CDR1 and CDR2 are SGHRS and YFSETQ. This CDR3 region has 14 residues. The CDR3 region is CASSLPSFTDTQYF. CDR3 in DNA: TGCGCCAGCAGCTTGCCTTCATTTACAGATACGCAGTATTTT.

The J gene is TRBJ2-1, the V gene TRBV6-1; 10 bases fit TRBD2. Germline loops: CDR1 MNHNS, CDR2 SASEGT. V was clipped by 2 bases and J by 8 bases; unmatched bases: 6. CDR3 length: 15 amino acids. CDR3 sequence reads: CASSEQRGGSDEQFF. The CDR3 region has the DNA TGTGCCAGCAGTGAACAGCGGGGGGGCTCGGATGAGCAGTTCTTC.

The genes are TRBV5-1 and TRBJ1-1, with no clear D. CDR1 and CDR2 from the germline V gene are SGHRS and YFSETQ. The CDR3 has 13 amino acids. V lost 0 bases to trimming and J lost 7 bases, with 10 bases between them. The CDR3: CASSLVTPYEAFF. CDR3 sequence (DNA): TGCGCCAGCAGCTTGGTGACCCCCTATGAAGCTTTCTTT.

The genes are TRBV6-2 or TRBV6-3 and TRBJ2-5; possibly TRBD2 for D (6 bases). Germline V gives CDR1 MNHEY, CDR2 SVGEGT. The CDR3 is 15 residues long. V shed 7 bases and J shed 2 bases, with 17 bases lying between them. This CDR3 is CASTRDSEGQETQYF. CDR3 nucleotide sequence: TGTGCCAGCACCCGGGACTCTGAGGGGCAAGAGACCCAGTACTTC.

This clonotype turned up a few times. This chain links TRBV6-5 with TRBJ2-2; no clear D gene. This CDR3 spans 15 amino acids. Trimming took 4 bases from V and 4 from J, leaving 13 bases between them. Germline values: CDR1 MNHEY, CDR2 SVGAGI. CDR3 in amino acids: CASSSPTWATGELFF. CDR3 in DNA: TGTGCCAGCAGTTCCCCGACTTGGGCCACCGGGGAGCTGTTTTTT.

This chain joins TRBV29-1 and TRBJ2-1; 9 positions agree with TRBD2. V lost 7 bases, J lost 9 bases, and 13 bases stayed unmatched. The CDR3 spans 14 residues. Germline V gene data show CDR1 as SQVTM and CDR2 as ANQGSEA. The CDR3 DNA reads TGCAGCGCCCTGCGAGGCGGGGGGGCCAGTGAGCAGTTCTTC. The encoded protein is CSALRGGGASEQFF.

The V gene is TRBV5-6, the J gene TRBJ2-1; D is uncertain. This CDR3 spans 17 amino acids. V lost 1 base to trimming and J lost 2 bases, with 16 bases between them. From germline, CDR1 is SGHDT and CDR2 YYEEEE. CDR3 nucleotides: TGTGCCAGCAGCTTGAACCGGGCCAGGCCAACCTACAATGAGCAGTTCTTC. This encodes CASSLNRARPTYNEQFF.

Worth noting for this clonotype: Relative to the germline gene, one junction end is altered; a read error may explain this. V and J are TRBV10-3 and TRBJ2-1, with 7 nucleotides matching TRBD1. Germline V gives CDR1 ENHRY, CDR2 SYGVKD. The CDR3 spans 17 residues. The CDR3 sequence is CAISESEGGRPVDEQSF. The CDR3 DNA sequence: TGTGCCATCAGTGAGTCTGAAGGGGGCCGTCCGGTCGATGAGCAGTCCTTC.

The chain links TRBV7-9 to TRBJ1-1, with 10 bases identical to TRBD1. The CDR3 runs 18 residues. The germline V gene encodes CDR1 SEHNR and CDR2 FQNEAQ (reference sequence). J lost 0 bases, V lost 5 bases, and 12 bases had no gene match. The CDR3 protein is CASSLSRTGGDMNTEAFF. As DNA, the CDR3 is TGTGCCAGCAGCCTCAGCCGGACAGGGGGGGATATGAACACTGAAGCTTTCTTT.

The chain couples TRBV30 to TRBJ1-2; tentative D call: TRBD1 (5 bases). This CDR3 region has 13 residues. Trimming stripped 4 bases from V and 2 bases from J, with 11 bases between. CDR1 is GTSNPN and CDR2 is SVGIG in the germline V gene (reference sequence). Here the CDR3 DNA reads TGTGCCTGGACCGAATCAGGGAACTATGGCTACACCTTC. Its translation: CAWTESGNYGYTF.

This sequence joins TRBV6-1 and TRBJ2-1, with D tentatively TRBD2 (7 bases). CDR1 is MNHNS and CDR2 is SASEGT in the germline V gene. The CDR3 loop spans 17 amino acids. With 7 bases removed from V and 7 bases from J, the gap between germline ends came to 26 bases. The CDR3 spells CASTKRGDYILGNEQFF. Written as DNA, the CDR3 is TGTGCCAGCACTAAGAGGGGGGACTACATCCTGGGGAATGAGCAGTTCTTC.

This chain links TRBV15 with TRBJ1-1; tentatively, D is TRBD1 (5 bases). V lost 6 bases and J 6 bases, leaving 23 bases between the germline ends. Germline assignment: CDR1 LNHNV and CDR2 YYDKDF (reference sequence). There are 16 residues in the CDR3. The CDR3 DNA sequence: TGTGCCACCAGTCAAACCGAAGGACACCCAAGGCCTGAAGCTTTCTTT. The encoded protein is CATSQTEGHPRPEAFF.